Sequencing of this TCR beta chain was carried out in a study of blood T cell repertoires in COVID-19. Study summary: COVID-19 samples, acute and convalescent, were from the United States, Italy and Spain. From T cells, B-cell-depleted T cells, or PBMCs came the material, which was cDNA or gDNA.

Clones were read by immunoSEQ multiplex PCR, and TCRdb kept only the in-frame ones, dropping some. The sample lists approximately 72,000 clones, approximately 85% occurring once. From germline, CDR1 is MGHDK and CDR2 SYGVNS. Trimming took 6 bases from V and 2 from J, leaving 14 bases between them. The CDR3 runs 14 residues. The sample consisted of peripheral blood. This sequence originates from a man between 45 and 60 years old with acute or convalescent COVID-19. The chain recombines TRBV25-1 with TRBJ2-7; the D gene is possibly TRBD1 (7 bases). The CDR3 coding sequence is TGTGCCAGCAGCGCGGGACAGCAAGCCTACGAGCAGTACTTC. As protein: CASSAGQQAYEQYF.